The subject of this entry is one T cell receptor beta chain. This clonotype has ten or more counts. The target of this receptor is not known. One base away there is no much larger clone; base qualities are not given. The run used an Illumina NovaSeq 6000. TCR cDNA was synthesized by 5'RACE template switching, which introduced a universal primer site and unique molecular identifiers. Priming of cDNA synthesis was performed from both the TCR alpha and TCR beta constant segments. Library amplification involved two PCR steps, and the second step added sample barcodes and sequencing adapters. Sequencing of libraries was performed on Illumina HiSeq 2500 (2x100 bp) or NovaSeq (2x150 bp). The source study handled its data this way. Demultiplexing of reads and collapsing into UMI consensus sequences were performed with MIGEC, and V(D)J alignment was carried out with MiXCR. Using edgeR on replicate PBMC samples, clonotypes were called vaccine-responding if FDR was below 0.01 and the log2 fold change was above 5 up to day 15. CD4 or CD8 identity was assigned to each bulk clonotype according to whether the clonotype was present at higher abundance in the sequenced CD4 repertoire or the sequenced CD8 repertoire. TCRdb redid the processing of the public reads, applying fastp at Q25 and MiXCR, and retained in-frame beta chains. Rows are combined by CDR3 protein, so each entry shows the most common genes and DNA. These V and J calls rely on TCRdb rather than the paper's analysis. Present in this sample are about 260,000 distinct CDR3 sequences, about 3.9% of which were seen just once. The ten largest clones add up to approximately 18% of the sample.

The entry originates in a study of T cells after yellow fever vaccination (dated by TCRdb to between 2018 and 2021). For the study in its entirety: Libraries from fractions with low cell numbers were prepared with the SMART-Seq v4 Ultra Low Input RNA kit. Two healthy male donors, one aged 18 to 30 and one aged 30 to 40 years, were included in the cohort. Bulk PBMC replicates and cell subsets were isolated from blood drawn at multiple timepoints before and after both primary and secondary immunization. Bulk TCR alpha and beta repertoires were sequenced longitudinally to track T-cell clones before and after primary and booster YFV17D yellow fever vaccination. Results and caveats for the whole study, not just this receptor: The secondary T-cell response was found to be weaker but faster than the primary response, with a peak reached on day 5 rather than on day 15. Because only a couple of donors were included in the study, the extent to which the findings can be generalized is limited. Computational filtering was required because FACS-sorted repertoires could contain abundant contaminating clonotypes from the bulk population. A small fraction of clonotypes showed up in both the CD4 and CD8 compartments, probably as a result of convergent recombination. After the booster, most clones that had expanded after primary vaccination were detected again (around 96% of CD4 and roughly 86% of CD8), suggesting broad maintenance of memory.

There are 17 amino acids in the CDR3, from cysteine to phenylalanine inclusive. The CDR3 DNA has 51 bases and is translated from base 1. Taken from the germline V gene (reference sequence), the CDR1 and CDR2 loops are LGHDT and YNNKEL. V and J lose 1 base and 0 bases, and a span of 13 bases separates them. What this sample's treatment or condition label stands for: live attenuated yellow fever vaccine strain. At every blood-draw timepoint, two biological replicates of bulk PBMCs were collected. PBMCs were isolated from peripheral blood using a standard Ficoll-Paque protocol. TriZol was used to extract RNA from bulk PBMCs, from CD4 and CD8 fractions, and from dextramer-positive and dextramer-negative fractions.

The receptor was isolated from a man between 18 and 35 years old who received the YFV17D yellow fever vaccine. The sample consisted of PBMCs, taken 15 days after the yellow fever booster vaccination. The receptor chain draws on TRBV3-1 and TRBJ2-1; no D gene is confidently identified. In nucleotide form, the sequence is TGTGCCAGCAGCCAAGTTCCTCCCCTGAGCTCCTACAATGAGCAGTTCTTC. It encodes CASSQVPPLSSYNEQFF.